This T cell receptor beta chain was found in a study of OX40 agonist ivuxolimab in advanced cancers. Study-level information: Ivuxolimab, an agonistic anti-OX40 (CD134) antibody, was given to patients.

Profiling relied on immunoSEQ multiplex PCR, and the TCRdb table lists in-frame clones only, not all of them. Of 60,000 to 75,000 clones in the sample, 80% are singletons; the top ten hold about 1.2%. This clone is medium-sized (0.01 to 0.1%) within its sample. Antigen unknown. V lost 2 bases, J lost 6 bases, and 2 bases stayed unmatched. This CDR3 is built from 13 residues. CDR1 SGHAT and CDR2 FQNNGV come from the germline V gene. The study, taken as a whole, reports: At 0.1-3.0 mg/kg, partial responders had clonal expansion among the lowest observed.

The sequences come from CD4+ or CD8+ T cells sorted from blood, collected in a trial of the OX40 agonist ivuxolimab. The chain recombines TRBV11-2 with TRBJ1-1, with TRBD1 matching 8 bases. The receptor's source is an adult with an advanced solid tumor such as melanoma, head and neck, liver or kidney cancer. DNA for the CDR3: TGTGCCAGCAGCTTAACACAGGGGGCTGAAGCTTTCTTT. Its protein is CASSLTQGAEAFF. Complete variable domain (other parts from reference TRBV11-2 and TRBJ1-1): EAGVAQSPRYKIIEKRQSVAFWCNPISGHATLYWYQQILGQGPKLLIQFQNNGVVDDSQLPKDRFSAERLKGVDSTLKIQPAKLEDSAVYLCASSLTQGAEAFFGQGTRLTVV.